This T cell receptor (beta chain) was found in a study of metastatic and nonmetastatic thyroid tumors. General study points: Relative to benign nodules, malignant thyroid tumors were reportedly characterized by significantly elevated TCR beta diversity in blood and tumor.

The CDR3 has 17 residues. Trimming pared 6 bases from V and 1 base from J, leaving 22 bases between. Looked up from germline, CDR1 is SNHLY and CDR2 is FYNNEI. This clone has only one observation. The target antigen is unknown. MiXCR re-clonotyped the PCR reads for TCRdb. Of fewer than 15,000 clones listed, roughly 29% are singletons. Treatment of any kind had been given to no patient before thyroid surgery. The chain is built from TRBV2 and TRBJ2-7, with D possibly matching TRBD2 (6 bases). Input material: tumor tissue. This TCR derives from a male donor with papillary thyroid cancer or a benign thyroid nodule (not recorded which). Some clones in this sample may be carry-over from other donors' samples. Written as DNA, the CDR3 is TGTGCCAGCAGGCCTCTAGCCGGGGGTTGGGAATCCTACGAGCAGTACTTC. Protein: CASRPLAGGWESYEQYF.